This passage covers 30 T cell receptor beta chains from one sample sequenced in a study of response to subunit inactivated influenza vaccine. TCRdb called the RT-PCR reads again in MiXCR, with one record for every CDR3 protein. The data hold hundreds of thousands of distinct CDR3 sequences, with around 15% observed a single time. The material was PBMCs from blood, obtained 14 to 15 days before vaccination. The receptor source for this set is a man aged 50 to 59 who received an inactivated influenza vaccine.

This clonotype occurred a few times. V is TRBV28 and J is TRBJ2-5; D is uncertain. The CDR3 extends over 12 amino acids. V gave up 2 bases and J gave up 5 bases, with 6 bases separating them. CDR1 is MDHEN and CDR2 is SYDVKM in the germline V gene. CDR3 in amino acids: CASSLLVETQYF. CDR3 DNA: TGTGCCAGCAGTTTACTAGTTGAGACCCAGTACTTC.

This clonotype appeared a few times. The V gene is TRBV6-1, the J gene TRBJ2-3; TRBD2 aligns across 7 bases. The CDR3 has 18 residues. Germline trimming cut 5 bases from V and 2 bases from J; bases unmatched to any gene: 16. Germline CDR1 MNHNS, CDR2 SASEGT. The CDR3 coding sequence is TGTGCCAGCAGTAAGGCACTAGCGCTCAGGCGGCCCACAGATACGCAGTATTTT. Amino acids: CASSKALALRRPTDTQYF.

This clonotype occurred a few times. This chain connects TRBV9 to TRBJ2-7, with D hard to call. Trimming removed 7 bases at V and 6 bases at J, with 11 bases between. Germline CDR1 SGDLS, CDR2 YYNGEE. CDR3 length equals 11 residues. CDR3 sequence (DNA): TGTGCCAGCGGACGGAACGGCGAGCAGTACTTC. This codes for CASGRNGEQYF. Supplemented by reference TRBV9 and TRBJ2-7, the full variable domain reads DSGVTQTPKHLITATGQRVTLRCSPRSGDLSVYWYQQSLDQGLQFLIQYYNGEERAKGNILERFSAQQFPDLHSELNLSSLELGDSALYFCASGRNGEQYFGPGTRLTVT.

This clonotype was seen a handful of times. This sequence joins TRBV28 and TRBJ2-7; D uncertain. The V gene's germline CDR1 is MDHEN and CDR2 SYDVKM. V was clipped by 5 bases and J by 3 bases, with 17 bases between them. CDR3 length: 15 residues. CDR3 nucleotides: TGTGCCAGCAGTGGGCCCGACGGGCCTAACTACGAGCAGTACTTC. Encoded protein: CASSGPDGPNYEQYF.

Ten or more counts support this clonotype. The CDR3 DNA reads TGTGCCAGCAGCCACCCTAGATTGAGGACCTTCACTTTGAACACTGAAGCTTTCTTT. It translates to CASSHPRLRTFTLNTEAFF. This chain links TRBV11-1 with TRBJ1-1; D ambiguous. The V end was cut by 5 bases, the J end by 0 bases, with 25 bases between. CDR1 is SGHAT, CDR2 FQDESV, per germline (reference sequence). The CDR3 is 19 residues long.

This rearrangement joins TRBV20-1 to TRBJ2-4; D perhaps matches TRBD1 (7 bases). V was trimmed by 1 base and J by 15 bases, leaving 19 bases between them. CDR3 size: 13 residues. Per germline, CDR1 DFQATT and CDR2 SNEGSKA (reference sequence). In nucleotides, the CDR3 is TGCAGTGCTAGAGTTGGAGGGGGCGAGTTACGGTACTTC. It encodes CSARVGGGELRYF.

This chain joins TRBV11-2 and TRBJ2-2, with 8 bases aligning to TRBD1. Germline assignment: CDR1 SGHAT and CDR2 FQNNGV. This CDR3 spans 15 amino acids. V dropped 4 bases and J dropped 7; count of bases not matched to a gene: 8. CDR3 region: CASSYTTGDGGELFF. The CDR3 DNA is TGTGCCAGCAGCTACACGACAGGGGACGGCGGGGAGCTGTTTTTT. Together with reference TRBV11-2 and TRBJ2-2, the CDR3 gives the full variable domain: EAGVAQSPRYKIIEKRQSVAFWCNPISGHATLYWYQQILGQGPKLLIQFQNNGVVDDSQLPKDRFSAERLKGVDSTLKIQPAKLEDSAVYLCASSYTTGDGGELFFGEGSRLTVL.

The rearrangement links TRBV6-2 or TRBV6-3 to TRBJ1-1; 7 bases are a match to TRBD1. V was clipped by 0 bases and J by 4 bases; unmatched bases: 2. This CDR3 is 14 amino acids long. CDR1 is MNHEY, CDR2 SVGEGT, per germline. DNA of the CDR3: TGTGCCAGCAGTTACTCACAGGGGTTCACTGAAGCTTTCTTT. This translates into CASSYSQGFTEAFF.

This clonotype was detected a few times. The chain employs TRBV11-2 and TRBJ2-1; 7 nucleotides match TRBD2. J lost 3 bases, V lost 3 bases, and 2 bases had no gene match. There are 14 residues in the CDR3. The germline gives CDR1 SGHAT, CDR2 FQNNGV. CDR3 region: CASSFREDYNEQFF. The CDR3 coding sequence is TGTGCCAGCAGCTTCCGGGAGGACTACAATGAGCAGTTCTTC.

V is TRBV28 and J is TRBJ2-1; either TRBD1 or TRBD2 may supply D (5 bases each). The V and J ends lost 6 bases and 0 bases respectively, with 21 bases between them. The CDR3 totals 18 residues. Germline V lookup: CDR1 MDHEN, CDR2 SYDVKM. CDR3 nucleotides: TGTGCCAGCAGCCCGGCCCCCGGTGGGGGATTCTCCTACAATGAGCAGTTCTTC. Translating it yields CASSPAPGGGFSYNEQFF.

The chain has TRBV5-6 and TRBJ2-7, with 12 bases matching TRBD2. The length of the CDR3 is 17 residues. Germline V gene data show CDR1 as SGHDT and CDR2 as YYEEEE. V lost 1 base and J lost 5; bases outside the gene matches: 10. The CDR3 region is CASSLRLAGGPLDEQYF. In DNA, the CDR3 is TGTGCCAGCAGCTTGAGGCTAGCGGGAGGGCCGTTGGACGAGCAGTACTTC.

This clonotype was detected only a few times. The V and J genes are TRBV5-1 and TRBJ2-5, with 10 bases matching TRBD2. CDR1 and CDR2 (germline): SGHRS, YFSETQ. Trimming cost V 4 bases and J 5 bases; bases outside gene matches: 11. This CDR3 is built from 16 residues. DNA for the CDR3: TGCGCCAGCAGCCCAGTGGTAGCGGGAGGCGGGGAGACCCAGTACTTC. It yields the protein CASSPVVAGGGETQYF.

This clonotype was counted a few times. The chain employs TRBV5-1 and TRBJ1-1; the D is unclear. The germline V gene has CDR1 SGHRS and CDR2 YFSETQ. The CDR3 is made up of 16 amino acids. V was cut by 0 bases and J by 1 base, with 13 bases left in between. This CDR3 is CASSLGGVNPNTEAFF. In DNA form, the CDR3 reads TGCGCCAGCAGCTTGGGTGGGGTCAACCCGAACACTGAAGCTTTCTTT.

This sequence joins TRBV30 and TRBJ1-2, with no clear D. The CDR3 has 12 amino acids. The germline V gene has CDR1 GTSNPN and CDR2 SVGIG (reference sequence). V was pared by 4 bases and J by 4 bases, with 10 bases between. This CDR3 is CAWTGSSYGYTF. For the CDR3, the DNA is TGTGCCTGGACCGGCAGTTCCTATGGCTACACCTTC.

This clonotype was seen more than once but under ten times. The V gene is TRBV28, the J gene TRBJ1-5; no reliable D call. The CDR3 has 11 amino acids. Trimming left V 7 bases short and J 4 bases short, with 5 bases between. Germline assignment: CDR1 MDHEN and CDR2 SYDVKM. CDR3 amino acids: CASTHNQPQHF. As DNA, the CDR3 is TGTGCCAGCACGCATAATCAGCCCCAGCATTTT.

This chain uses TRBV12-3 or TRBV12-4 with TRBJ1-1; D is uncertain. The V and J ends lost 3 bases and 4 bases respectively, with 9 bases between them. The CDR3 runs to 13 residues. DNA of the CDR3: TGTGCCAGCAGTTTGGTGGAGCTCACTGAAGCTTTCTTT. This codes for CASSLVELTEAFF.

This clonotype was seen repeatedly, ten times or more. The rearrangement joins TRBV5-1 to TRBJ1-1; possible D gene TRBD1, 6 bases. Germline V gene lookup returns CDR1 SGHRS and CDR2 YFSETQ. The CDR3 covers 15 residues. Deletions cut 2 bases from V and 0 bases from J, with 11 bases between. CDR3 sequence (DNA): TGCGCCAGCAGCTTTTCGACAGGCGTGAACACTGAAGCTTTCTTT. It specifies CASSFSTGVNTEAFF.

The CDR3 DNA is TGCAGCGTTGGCCCAGGGGCCGGCACTGAAGCTTTCTTT. It encodes CSVGPGAGTEAFF. V is TRBV29-1 and J is TRBJ1-1; D perhaps matches TRBD1 (6 bases). Trimming shortened V by 4 bases and J by 4 bases, and 13 bases separated the two germline ends. The CDR3 loop spans 13 amino acids. CDR1 and CDR2 from the germline V gene are SQVTM and ANQGSEA.

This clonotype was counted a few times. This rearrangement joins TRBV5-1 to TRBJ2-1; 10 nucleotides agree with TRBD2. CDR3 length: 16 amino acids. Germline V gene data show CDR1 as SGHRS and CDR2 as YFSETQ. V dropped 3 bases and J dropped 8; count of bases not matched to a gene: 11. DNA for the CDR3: TGCGCCAGCAGCTCCGAAGCGGGAGGGGGACGCGATGAGCAGTTCTTC. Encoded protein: CASSSEAGGGRDEQFF.

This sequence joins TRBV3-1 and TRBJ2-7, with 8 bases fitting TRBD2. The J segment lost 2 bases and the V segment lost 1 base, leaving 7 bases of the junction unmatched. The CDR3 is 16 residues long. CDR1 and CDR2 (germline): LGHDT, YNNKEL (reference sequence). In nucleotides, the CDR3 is TGTGCCAGCAGCCAAGGAATTAGCGGGATAACCTACGAGCAGTACTTC. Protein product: CASSQGISGITYEQYF.

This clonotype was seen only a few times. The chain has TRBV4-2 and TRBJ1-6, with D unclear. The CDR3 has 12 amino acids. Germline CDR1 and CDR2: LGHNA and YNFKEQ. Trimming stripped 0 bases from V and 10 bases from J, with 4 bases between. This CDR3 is CASSQEGSPLHF. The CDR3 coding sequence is TGTGCCAGCAGCCAAGAAGGCTCACCCCTCCACTTT.

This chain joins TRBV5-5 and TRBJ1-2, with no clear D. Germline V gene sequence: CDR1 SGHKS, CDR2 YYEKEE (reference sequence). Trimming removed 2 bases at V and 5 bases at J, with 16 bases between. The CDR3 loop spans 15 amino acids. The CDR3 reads CASSFSGADIYGYTF. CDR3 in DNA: TGTGCCAGCAGCTTTTCCGGTGCAGATATTTATGGCTACACCTTC.

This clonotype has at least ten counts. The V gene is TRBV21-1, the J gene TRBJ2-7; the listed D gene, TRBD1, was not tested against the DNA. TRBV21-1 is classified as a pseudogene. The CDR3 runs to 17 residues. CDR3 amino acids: CASRSSADPGDYYEQYF. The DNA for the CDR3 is TGTGCCAGCAGATCAAGCGCCGACCCGGGGGACTACTACGAGCAGTACTTC.

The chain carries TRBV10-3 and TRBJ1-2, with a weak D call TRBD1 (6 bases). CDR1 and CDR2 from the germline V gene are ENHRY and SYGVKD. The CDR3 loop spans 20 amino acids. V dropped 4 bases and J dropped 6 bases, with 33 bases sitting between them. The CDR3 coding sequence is TGTGCCATCAGTGGAGGGGGGGCGCTCACCTGGGCGCCCGCCTGGGATGGCTACACCTTC. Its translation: CAISGGGALTWAPAWDGYTF.

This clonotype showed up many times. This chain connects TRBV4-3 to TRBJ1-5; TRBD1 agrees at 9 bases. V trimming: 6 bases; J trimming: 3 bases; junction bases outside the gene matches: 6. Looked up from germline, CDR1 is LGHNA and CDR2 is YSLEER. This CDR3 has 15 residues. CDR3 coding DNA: TGCGCCAGCAGTAAGGACAGGGGATCCAATCAGCCCCAGCATTTT. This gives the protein CASSKDRGSNQPQHF.

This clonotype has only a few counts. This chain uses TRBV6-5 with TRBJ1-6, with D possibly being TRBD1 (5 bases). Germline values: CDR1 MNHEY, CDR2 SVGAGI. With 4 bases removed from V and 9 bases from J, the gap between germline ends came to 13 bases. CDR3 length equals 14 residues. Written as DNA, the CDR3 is TGTGCCAGCAGTTCCGGGACGGGTGGTTCACCCCTCCACTTT. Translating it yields CASSSGTGGSPLHF.

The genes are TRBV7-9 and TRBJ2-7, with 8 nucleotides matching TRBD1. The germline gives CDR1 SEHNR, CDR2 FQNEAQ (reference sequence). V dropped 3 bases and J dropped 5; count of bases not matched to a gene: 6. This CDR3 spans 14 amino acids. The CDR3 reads CASSFRTGIDEQYF. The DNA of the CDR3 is TGTGCCAGCAGCTTCCGGACAGGGATTGACGAGCAGTACTTC.

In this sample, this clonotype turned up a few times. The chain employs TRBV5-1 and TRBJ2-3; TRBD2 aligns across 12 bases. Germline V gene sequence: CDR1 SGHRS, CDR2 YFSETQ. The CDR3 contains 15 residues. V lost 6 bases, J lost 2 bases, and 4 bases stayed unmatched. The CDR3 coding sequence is TGCGCCAGCACCCGACTAGCGGGGGCCACAGATACGCAGTATTTT. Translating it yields CASTRLAGATDTQYF.

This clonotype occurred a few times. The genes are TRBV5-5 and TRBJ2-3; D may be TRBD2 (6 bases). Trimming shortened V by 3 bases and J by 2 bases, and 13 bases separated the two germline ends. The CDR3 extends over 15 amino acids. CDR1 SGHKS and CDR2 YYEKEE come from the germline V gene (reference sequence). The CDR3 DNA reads TGTGCCAGCAGCTGGGGGGACCACTCCACAGATACGCAGTATTTT. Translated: CASSWGDHSTDTQYF.

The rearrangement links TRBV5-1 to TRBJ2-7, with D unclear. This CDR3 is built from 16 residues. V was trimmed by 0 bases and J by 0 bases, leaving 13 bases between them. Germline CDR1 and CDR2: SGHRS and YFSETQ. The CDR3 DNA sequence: TGCGCCAGCAGCTTGGTTATCGGACGAAGCTCCTACGAGCAGTACTTC. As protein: CASSLVIGRSSYEQYF.